A single sample is the source of the 17 T cell receptor beta chains below, sequenced in a study of shared clonotypes between healthy human individuals. Using immunoSEQ multiplex PCR, the repertoire was profiled, and TCRdb retains in-frame clones only, with some absent. The sample has roughly 760,000 clones; around two thirds are singletons. The sequenced material came from memory CD4+ T cells sorted from blood. Subset given: CD45RA-negative fraction. The receptors were sampled from a woman younger than 45 in good health.

The chain employs TRBV30 and TRBJ2-2, with TRBD1 as a possible D gene (5 bases). This CDR3 has 15 residues. Deletions cut 2 bases from V and 1 base from J, with 11 bases between. The germline CDR1 and CDR2 sequences are GTSNPN and SVGIG (reference sequence). The CDR3 loop is CAWSPPGQNTGELFF. CDR3 bases: TGTGCCTGGAGTCCGCCCGGACAGAACACCGGGGAGCTGTTTTTT.

The chain is built from TRBV2 and TRBJ2-7, with D unresolved. Germline values: CDR1 SNHLY, CDR2 FYNNEI. CDR3 length equals 15 residues. Trimming cost V 6 bases and J 1 base, with 16 bases left between them. CDR3 sequence: CASRETFLKSYEQYF. The DNA of the CDR3 is TGTGCCAGCAGAGAAACCTTCCTAAAGTCCTACGAGCAGTACTTC.

This clone appeared a few times. This chain connects TRBV4-2 to TRBJ2-1, with TRBD2 matching 8 bases. The germline gives CDR1 LGHNA, CDR2 YNFKEQ. V lost 2 bases, J lost 10 bases, and 10 bases stayed unmatched. CDR3 size: 15 residues. This CDR3 is CASSQTSGGQGEQFF. CDR3 DNA: TGTGCCAGCAGCCAAACGTCGGGAGGGCAGGGCGAGCAGTTCTTC.

This CDR3 reads CASSTPQGNGNTIYF. The CDR3 nucleotides are TGTGCCAGCAGTACCCCACAGGGTAATGGAAACACCATATATTTT. V gene TRBV28 combines with J gene TRBJ1-3; TRBD1 is a possible D gene (6 bases). Trimming removed 5 bases from V and 3 bases from J, with 14 bases in between. The germline V gene has CDR1 MDHEN and CDR2 SYDVKM. The CDR3 consists of 15 residues. Full variable domain (outside the CDR3, taken from reference TRBV28 and TRBJ1-3): DVKVTQSSRYLVKRTGEKVFLECVQDMDHENMFWYRQDPGLGLRLIYFSYDVKMKEKGDIPEGYSVSREKKERFSLILESASTNQTSMYLCASSTPQGNGNTIYFGEGSWLTVV.

This clone was detected once. The J gene is TRBJ2-5, the V gene TRBV7-9; 7 nucleotides align to TRBD1. The length of the CDR3 is 15 residues. Germline V gene data show CDR1 as SEHNR and CDR2 as FQNEAQ (reference sequence). The V gene end was trimmed by 3 bases and the J gene end by 2 bases; junction bases not matched to a gene: 6. This chain's CDR3 is CASSLDRQLQETQYF. In nucleotides, the CDR3 is TGTGCCAGCAGCTTGGACAGGCAACTTCAAGAGACCCAGTACTTC.

This clone turned up a few times. V usage is TRBV18 and J usage is TRBJ1-5, with D hard to call. Germline CDR1 is KGHSH and CDR2 is LQKENI. The CDR3 is 13 amino acids. V was clipped by 3 bases and J by 7 bases, with 10 bases between them. In nucleotides, the CDR3 is TGTGCCAGCTCACCTTGGGGTGGACAGCCCCAGCATTTT. Encoded protein: CASSPWGGQPQHF.

The sample holds many counts of this clone. The gene calls are TRBV10-3 and TRBJ2-7; TRBD1 matches at 7 bases. This CDR3 contains 13 residues. Germline V lookup: CDR1 ENHRY, CDR2 SYGVKD. J was trimmed by 1 base and V by 7 bases; bases with no gene match: 4. In nucleotides, the CDR3 is TGTGCCATCAACAGGGGAATTTCCTACGAGCAGTACTTC. This sequence encodes CAINRGISYEQYF.

V and J are TRBV14 and TRBJ1-3, with a tentative D call TRBD1 (5 bases). Germline-derived CDR1 and CDR2 are SGHDN and FVKESK. The CDR3 length is 15 residues. V was cut by 3 bases and J by 0 bases, with 9 bases left in between. Here the CDR3 reads CASSHAGNSGNTIYF. The CDR3 coding sequence is TGTGCCAGCAGCCATGCAGGGAACTCTGGAAACACCATATATTTT.

V is TRBV27 and J is TRBJ1-5; weak D call: TRBD1 (5 bases). Germline values: CDR1 MNHEY, CDR2 SMNVEV (reference sequence). V dropped 6 bases and J dropped 4 bases, with 22 bases sitting between them. This CDR3 has 17 residues. The CDR3 protein is CASSPGFTGWGNQPQHF. For the CDR3, the DNA is TGTGCCAGCAGCCCTGGATTCACAGGCTGGGGGAATCAGCCCCAGCATTTT.

CDR3 coding DNA: TGTGCCAGCAGATGGACATTGAACACTGAAGCTTTCTTT. The encoded protein is CASRWTLNTEAFF. V usage is TRBV28 and J usage is TRBJ1-1; D possibly corresponds to TRBD1 (5 bases). The germline gives CDR1 MDHEN, CDR2 SYDVKM. The CDR3 contains 13 residues. Trimming pared 6 bases from V and 0 bases from J, leaving 8 bases between.

Only a few counts were recorded for this clone. The rearrangement uses TRBV29-1 and TRBJ1-1; possibly TRBD1 for D (5 bases). The V gene's germline CDR1 is SQVTM and CDR2 ANQGSEA. Deletions cut 6 bases from V and 1 base from J, with 12 bases between. The CDR3 has 13 residues. CDR3 nucleotide sequence: TGCAGCGTCGTATTCCAGGGGAACACTGAAGCTTTCTTT. It specifies CSVVFQGNTEAFF.

This clone has a single count. CDR3 nucleotide sequence: TGTGCCAGCAGCGCGGGACAGGGTTACTATGGCTACACCTTC. This translates into CASSAGQGYYGYTF. J is TRBJ1-2 and V is TRBV5-4; TRBD1 matches 9 bases. In germline, CDR1 is SGHNT, CDR2 YYREEE (reference sequence). This CDR3 spans 14 amino acids. Trimming at V came to 4 bases and at J to 3 bases, leaving 4 bases not matched to a gene.

CDR3 bases: TGCAGCGTTTATCCTAGTCGAGACAGGAACTATGGCTACACCTTC. This codes for CSVYPSRDRNYGYTF. V is TRBV29-1 and J is TRBJ1-2; D possibly corresponds to TRBD1 (6 bases). From germline, CDR1 is SQVTM and CDR2 ANQGSEA. The CDR3 runs to 15 residues. The V end lost 5 bases, the J end lost 2 bases, and 18 bases lay between the germline ends.

The chain has TRBV18 and TRBJ2-7, with D tentatively TRBD1 (6 bases). Between the trimmed V and J ends, which lost 2 bases and 7 bases, there was a span of 15 bases. Per the germline V gene, CDR1 is KGHSH and CDR2 is LQKENI. This CDR3 region has 14 residues. The CDR3 loop reads CASSPSGQGREQYF. The CDR3 DNA is TGTGCCAGCTCACCATCGGGGCAGGGGCGAGAGCAGTACTTC.

A few counts support this clone. The chain couples TRBV5-1 to TRBJ2-2; unclear D gene. Germline V gene data show CDR1 as SGHRS and CDR2 as YFSETQ. Trimming pared 5 bases from V and 4 bases from J, leaving 6 bases between. CDR3 length: 12 amino acids. CDR3 protein: CASSEPTGELFF. CDR3 bases: TGCGCCAGCAGTGAACCCACCGGGGAGCTGTTTTTT.

This clone was detected a few times. The V gene is TRBV5-1, the J gene TRBJ1-5, with a weak D call TRBD1 (5 bases). This CDR3 comprises 16 residues. Trimming removed 4 bases at V and 2 bases at J, with 16 bases between. Germline V CDR1 and CDR2: SGHRS, YFSETQ. The CDR3 DNA reads TGCGCCAGCAGCCCCGGGACCGCCGCCGGCAATCAGCCCCAGCATTTT. This codes for CASSPGTAAGNQPQHF.

This clone was recorded many times. The chain has TRBV4-2 and TRBJ2-1, with 10 bases that match TRBD2. The CDR3 is 16 amino acids. Germline values: CDR1 LGHNA, CDR2 YNFKEQ. V gave up 3 bases and J gave up 8 bases; unmatched junction bases: 10. The CDR3 DNA sequence: TGTGCCAGCAGCCAGGCACTAGCGGGAAGGACCGATGAGCAGTTCTTC. Its translation: CASSQALAGRTDEQFF.